The clone carrying this T cell receptor beta chain has just a few counts. Primers used in a second PCR of about 6 to 12 cycles were a sample-barcoded 5' primer and a J-beta primer mix. In TCRdb, the 5' RACE reads were re-called with MiXCR into one record per CDR3 protein. The table lists over 450,000 distinct CDR3 sequences, approximately 25% of them singletons, with just over 8.5% in the top ten. The V end lost 3 bases, the J end lost 4 bases, and 17 bases lay between the germline ends. CDR1 SNHLY and CDR2 FYNNEI come from the germline V gene. The CDR3 length is 16 residues. The sample is drawn from a study of blood T cells in healthy people across ages. This same sample was also taken into another study, of T cells of mothers and their children. From that study: A few healthy Caucasian mothers, along with their six children, were the donors. Detection yielded no persistent microchimeric T cell clones.

Sequencing was done on a sample of blood. This TCR was recovered from a boy aged 10-17 years in good health. The chain joins TRBV2 to TRBJ2-3, with D possibly being TRBD1 (6 bases). For the CDR3, the DNA is TGTGCCAGCAGTGAGGGGACAATTAGTACAGCAGATACGCAGTATTTT. Protein: CASSEGTISTADTQYF.